This T cell receptor beta chain originates from a study of blood T cells in healthy people across ages. Study results and limitations: Estimated diversity across one million T cells was deemed an underestimate.

Deletions cut 2 bases from V and 5 bases from J, with 7 bases between. CDR1 and CDR2 from the germline V gene are ENHRY and SYGVKD. This CDR3 is 13 amino acids long. This clonotype has only a few counts. Its target is unknown. The use of a sample-barcoded 5' primer and a J-beta primer mix characterized a second PCR of roughly 6 to 11 cycles. One entry per CDR3 protein results from TCRdb running MiXCR on the 5' RACE reads. Here the sample spans 950,000 to 1,200,000 distinct CDR3 sequences, roughly two fifths being singletons. The TCR comes from a man between 18 and 29 years old in good health. The specimen sequenced was blood. The chain has TRBV10-3 and TRBJ2-1; the D is unclear. The CDR3 protein is CAISESSNNEQFF. As DNA, the CDR3 is TGTGCCATCAGTGAGAGTAGCAACAATGAGCAGTTCTTC.